This T cell receptor (beta chain) was recovered during a study of beta chain features in type 1 diabetes. Germline-derived CDR1 and CDR2 are SGHRS and YFSETQ. The ends were cut back, 0 bases at V and 9 bases at J, with 22 bases in the middle. CDR3 length equals 17 residues. As every portion of the isolated RNA was reverse transcribed, the sequencing read expressed TCRB transcripts. Here immunoSEQ multiplex PCR was the method, and the copy in TCRdb shows in-frame clones only, minus some. The sample yields over 150,000 clones, more than 10% seen once. Source material: central memory CD4+ T cells from blood. The gene calls are TRBV5-1 and TRBJ2-1; D remains ambiguous. This sequence originates from a woman aged 18 to 35 in good health. The CDR3 sequence is CASSLDSSRLTAGEQFF. CDR3 sequence (DNA): TGCGCCAGCAGCTTGGACTCCTCGCGGCTGACGGCCGGTGAGCAGTTCTTC.